These 30 T cell receptor beta chains came from one sample sequenced in a study of cytomegalovirus exposure and HLA in healthy donors. PCR involved 60 Vbeta and 13 Jbeta primers. The data were produced by immunoSEQ multiplex PCR, yet TCRdb's version contains in-frame clones alone and is incomplete. Its table records fewer than 60,000 clones. The sample comprised PBMCs. The receptor source for this set is a woman in her 30s in good health and CMV-seropositive.

The gene calls are TRBV29-1 and TRBJ2-7, with D perhaps TRBD1 (6 bases). This CDR3 comprises 14 residues. Germline CDR1 reads SQVTM; CDR2 reads ANQGSEA. Deletions cut 0 bases from V and 2 bases from J, with 11 bases between. The CDR3 loop reads CSVEDGTLAYEQYF. CDR3 nucleotide sequence: TGCAGCGTTGAAGATGGGACATTGGCCTACGAGCAGTACTTC.

The V and J genes are TRBV5-6 and TRBJ2-5; tentative D call: TRBD2 (5 bases). The DNA matches TRBJ2-7 better at its end, which makes the J call doubtful. The germline V gene encodes CDR1 SGHDT and CDR2 YYEEEE. This CDR3 is built from 14 residues. The CDR3 nucleotides are TGTGCCAGCAGCTTGGTTCCGGGGAGCTACGAGCAGTACTTC. Amino acid sequence: CASSLVPGSYEQYF.

The chain is built from TRBV6-1 and TRBJ2-1; D is perhaps TRBD1 (5 bases). The CDR3 is made up of 13 amino acids. Germline loops: CDR1 MNHNS, CDR2 SASEGT. Deletions cut 6 bases from V and 8 bases from J, with 14 bases between. The CDR3 region has the DNA TGTGCCAGCAGGGGTCAGGGTGGGTATGAGCAGTTCTTC. Translating it yields CASRGQGGYEQFF.

The genes are TRBV9 and TRBJ1-1, with D unresolved. This CDR3 has 12 residues. Trimming removed 5 bases at V and 7 bases at J, with 12 bases between. The germline gives CDR1 SGDLS, CDR2 YYNGEE. The CDR3 nucleotides read TGTGCCAGCAGAACCCCCCGGGTTGAAGCTTTCTTT. Its translation is CASRTPRVEAFF.

V usage is TRBV19 and J usage is TRBJ2-1; 12 nucleotides match TRBD2. The CDR3 has 15 residues. V trimming: 7 bases; J trimming: 7 bases; junction bases outside the gene matches: 8. Germline CDR1 reads LNHDA; CDR2 reads SQIVND (reference sequence). CDR3 DNA sequence: TGTGCCAGTACGAACCGGGGACTAGCGGGTAATGAGCAGTTCTTC. It yields the protein CASTNRGLAGNEQFF.

This chain connects TRBV25-1 to TRBJ2-1; tentative D call: TRBD1 (5 bases). The CDR3 has 14 amino acids. Trimming cost V 2 bases and J 6 bases, with 11 bases left between them. The germline CDR1 and CDR2 sequences are MGHDK and SYGVNS. In nucleotides, the CDR3 is TGTGCCAGCAGTGAAAAGCAGGGCCCCAATGAGCAGTTCTTC. It codes for CASSEKQGPNEQFF.

This chain uses TRBV30 with TRBJ2-1; TRBD2 agrees at 7 bases. Germline CDR1 is GTSNPN and CDR2 is SVGIG (reference sequence). This CDR3 region has 15 residues. Trimming cost V 5 bases and J 1 base; bases outside gene matches: 8. CDR3 loop: CAWGKGGGSYNEQFF. In DNA, the CDR3 is TGTGCCTGGGGAAAGGGCGGGGGTTCCTACAATGAGCAGTTCTTC.

The chain has TRBV13 and TRBJ2-7, with TRBD2 identical over 13 bases. The trim removed 5 bases at V and 5 bases at J, leaving 12 bases unmatched. Germline CDR1 is PRHDT and CDR2 is FYEKMQ (reference sequence). This CDR3 contains 17 residues. CDR3 residues: CASSIAPGLAGTNEQYF. As DNA, the CDR3 is TGTGCCAGCAGCATTGCCCCGGGACTAGCGGGAACAAACGAGCAGTACTTC.

The chain recombines TRBV27 with TRBJ2-7, with 10 nucleotides matching TRBD1. This CDR3 region has 15 residues. Germline lookup yields CDR1 MNHEY and CDR2 SMNVEV (reference sequence). V gave up 6 bases and J gave up 4 bases; unmatched junction bases: 9. CDR3 loop: CASRVPGQGLYEQYF. In DNA form, the CDR3 reads TGTGCCAGCAGAGTCCCGGGACAGGGGTTGTACGAGCAGTACTTC.

This chain uses TRBV5-1 with TRBJ1-2, with D hard to call. V shed 5 bases and J shed 1 base, with 9 bases lying between them. Germline V gene sequence: CDR1 SGHRS, CDR2 YFSETQ. The CDR3 totals 13 residues. Here the CDR3 reads CASSLRSNYGYTF. CDR3 nucleotide sequence: TGCGCCAGCAGTTTAAGGAGTAACTATGGCTACACCTTC.

The chain has TRBV4-1 and TRBJ2-7; a possible D gene is TRBD1 (5 bases). The V end was cut by 0 bases, the J end by 7 bases, with 10 bases between. Germline V CDR1 and CDR2: MGHRA, YSYEKL. The CDR3 covers 13 residues. CDR3 loop: CASSQEWAGEQYF. The CDR3 DNA reads TGCGCCAGCAGCCAAGAATGGGCAGGGGAGCAGTACTTC.

The chain carries TRBV30 and TRBJ2-7; 8 positions match TRBD1. The germline CDR1 and CDR2 sequences are GTSNPN and SVGIG (reference sequence). The CDR3 has 12 residues. V lost 8 bases, J lost 3 bases, and 6 bases stayed unmatched. CDR3 residues: CATKQGGYEQYF. CDR3 DNA: TGTGCCACCAAACAGGGGGGCTACGAGCAGTACTTC.

V gene TRBV11-2 combines with J gene TRBJ1-1; possible D gene TRBD1, 6 bases. V dropped 3 bases and J dropped 1 base, with 9 bases sitting between them. The CDR3 has 14 residues. Germline-derived CDR1 and CDR2 are SGHAT and FQNNGV. The CDR3 DNA reads as TGTGCCAGCAGCTTGGGGGCAGCGAACACTGAAGCTTTCTTT. Its translation is CASSLGAANTEAFF.

This chain links TRBV18 with TRBJ1-2; D may be TRBD1 (6 bases). The germline V gene has CDR1 KGHSH and CDR2 LQKENI. This CDR3 contains 14 residues. V lost 6 bases to trimming and J lost 5 bases, with 16 bases between them. The chain's CDR3 is CASSSQGFRYGYTF. The CDR3 region has the DNA TGTGCCAGCTCTTCACAGGGATTCCGGTATGGCTACACCTTC.

This sequence joins TRBV4-1 and TRBJ2-7, with 8 bases matching TRBD2. CDR3 length equals 15 residues. J gave up 4 bases and V 0 bases, and 5 bases lay outside the gene matches. The germline V gene encodes CDR1 MGHRA and CDR2 YSYEKL. The CDR3 loop reads CASSQDGGGGYEQYF. CDR3 sequence (DNA): TGCGCCAGCAGCCAAGACGGGGGCGGGGGGTACGAGCAGTACTTC.

This chain links TRBV29-1 with TRBJ2-7; the D is unclear. V lost 5 bases to trimming and J lost 2 bases, with 13 bases between them. Germline loops: CDR1 SQVTM, CDR2 ANQGSEA. This CDR3 contains 13 residues. CDR3 sequence: CSVTQAQTYEQYF. The CDR3 DNA follows: TGCAGCGTTACCCAGGCCCAAACCTACGAGCAGTACTTC.

The chain employs TRBV18 and TRBJ2-2, with no clear D. CDR1 KGHSH and CDR2 LQKENI come from the germline V gene. Deletions cut 2 bases from V and 5 bases from J, with 12 bases between. This CDR3 has 15 amino acids. CDR3 loop: CASSPIESITGELFF. The CDR3 coding sequence is TGTGCCAGCTCACCAATCGAGTCTATAACCGGGGAGCTGTTTTTT.

This chain connects TRBV30 to TRBJ2-1; the match to TRBD2 covers 15 bases. This CDR3 has 15 residues. The J segment lost 10 bases and the V segment lost 3 bases, leaving 7 bases of the junction unmatched. The germline CDR1 and CDR2 sequences are GTSNPN and SVGIG (reference sequence). The CDR3 here is CAWRPGLAGGREQFF. The CDR3 region has the DNA TGTGCCTGGAGACCGGGACTAGCGGGGGGAAGGGAGCAGTTCTTC.

This rearrangement joins TRBV6-1 to TRBJ1-5, with 10 bases fitting TRBD1. Germline trimming cut 5 bases from V and 5 bases from J; bases unmatched to any gene: 6. From germline, CDR1 is MNHNS and CDR2 SASEGT. CDR3 length: 15 residues. CDR3 protein: CASSWGQGFDQPQHF. DNA for the CDR3: TGTGCCAGCAGTTGGGGACAGGGGTTTGATCAGCCCCAGCATTTT.

The genes are TRBV5-1 and TRBJ1-1; D may be TRBD1 (6 bases). V was shortened by 3 bases and J by 8 bases, with 23 bases between the two germline ends. This CDR3 contains 16 residues. CDR1 is SGHRS, CDR2 YFSETQ, per germline. In DNA form, the CDR3 reads TGCGCCAGCAGCTCCGATGCGCAGGGGCAGACCCGGGAAGCTTTCTTT. Its translation is CASSSDAQGQTREAFF.

The J gene is TRBJ2-1, the V gene TRBV6-1; D uncertain. Germline-derived CDR1 and CDR2 are MNHNS and SASEGT. The CDR3 contains 14 residues. V lost 3 bases and J 7 bases, leaving 13 bases between the germline ends. In DNA, the CDR3 is TGTGCCAGCAGTGACTATGGTGATACTAATGAGCAGTTCTTC. The encoded protein is CASSDYGDTNEQFF.

J is TRBJ2-2 and V is TRBV5-5, with a weak D call TRBD1 (5 bases). CDR1 is SGHKS, CDR2 YYEKEE, per germline (reference sequence). CDR3 size: 16 residues. V was clipped by 4 bases and J by 0 bases, with 13 bases between them. CDR3 sequence reads: CASSPWGDPNTGELFF. CDR3 coding DNA: TGTGCCAGCAGCCCCTGGGGCGACCCGAACACCGGGGAGCTGTTTTTT. The full variable domain, completed using reference TRBV5-5 and TRBJ2-2, is DAGVTQSPTHLIKTRGQQVTLRCSPISGHKSVSWYQQVLGQGPQFIFQYYEKEERGRGNFPDRFSARQFPNYSSELNVNALLLGDSALYLCASSPWGDPNTGELFFGEGSRLTVL.

The genes are TRBV2 and TRBJ2-3, with 10 bases identical to TRBD2. CDR1 SNHLY and CDR2 FYNNEI come from the germline V gene. Trimming took 1 base from V and 3 from J; bases not matched to a gene: 1. The CDR3 sequence is 15 residues long. CDR3 residues: CASSEGSGGTDTQYF. For the CDR3, the DNA is TGTGCCAGCAGTGAAGGTAGCGGGGGGACAGATACGCAGTATTTT.

V usage is TRBV30 and J usage is TRBJ1-3; no clear D. Germline-derived CDR1 and CDR2 are GTSNPN and SVGIG (reference sequence). The CDR3 covers 15 residues. V was shortened by 2 bases and J by 0 bases, with 11 bases between the two germline ends. This CDR3 reads CAWSPPGNSGNTIYF. CDR3 DNA sequence: TGTGCCTGGAGTCCGCCCGGGAACTCTGGAAACACCATATATTTT.

The V call is TRBV27, the J call TRBJ2-5; D is uncertain. Looked up from germline, CDR1 is MNHEY and CDR2 is SMNVEV (reference sequence). The CDR3 spans 11 residues. With 5 bases removed from V and 3 bases from J, the gap between germline ends came to 4 bases. DNA for the CDR3: TGTGCCAGCAGTCCCAAAGAGACCCAGTACTTC. Its translation: CASSPKETQYF.

The chain employs TRBV5-1 and TRBJ1-2; 8 nucleotides line up with TRBD1. The V gene's germline CDR1 is SGHRS and CDR2 YFSETQ. The length of the CDR3 is 16 residues. The V segment lost 4 bases and the J segment 1 base; nucleotides outside the gene matches: 9. The CDR3 loop reads CASSMRQGAFNYGYTF. The DNA for the CDR3 is TGCGCCAGCAGCATGCGTCAGGGGGCGTTTAACTATGGCTACACCTTC.

The chain employs TRBV20-1 and TRBJ1-2; D is undetermined. V lost 4 bases and J lost 4, with 4 bases in between. Germline V gives CDR1 DFQATT, CDR2 SNEGSKA (reference sequence). The CDR3 runs to 10 residues. CDR3 sequence (DNA): TGCAGTGCTACCGGCTATGGCTACACCTTC. It codes for CSATGYGYTF.

The chain joins TRBV29-1 to TRBJ1-1; 10 nucleotides line up with TRBD1. This CDR3 contains 13 residues. Per the germline V gene, CDR1 is SQVTM and CDR2 is ANQGSEA. V trimming: 5 bases; J trimming: 5 bases; junction bases outside the gene matches: 5. The CDR3 DNA follows: TGCAGCGTTCGACAGGGGGCGCGAACTGAAGCTTTCTTT. Its protein product is CSVRQGARTEAFF.

The chain is built from TRBV6-5 and TRBJ2-4, with D unresolved. Trimming removed 0 bases at V and 3 bases at J, with 6 bases between. This CDR3 has 14 amino acids. Looked up from germline, CDR1 is MNHEY and CDR2 is SVGAGI. The CDR3 region is CASSYSPVKNIQYF. Written as DNA, the CDR3 is TGTGCCAGCAGTTACTCTCCCGTCAAAAACATTCAGTACTTC.

The gene calls are TRBV19 and TRBJ2-2; 10 positions agree with TRBD2. J gave up 7 bases and V 4 bases, and 6 bases lay outside the gene matches. The CDR3 spans 15 residues. Germline V gives CDR1 LNHDA, CDR2 SQIVND (reference sequence). The DNA of the CDR3 is TGTGCCAGTAGTACCCAGCGGGGGGGCCTCGGGGAGCTGTTTTTT. It yields the protein CASSTQRGGLGELFF.